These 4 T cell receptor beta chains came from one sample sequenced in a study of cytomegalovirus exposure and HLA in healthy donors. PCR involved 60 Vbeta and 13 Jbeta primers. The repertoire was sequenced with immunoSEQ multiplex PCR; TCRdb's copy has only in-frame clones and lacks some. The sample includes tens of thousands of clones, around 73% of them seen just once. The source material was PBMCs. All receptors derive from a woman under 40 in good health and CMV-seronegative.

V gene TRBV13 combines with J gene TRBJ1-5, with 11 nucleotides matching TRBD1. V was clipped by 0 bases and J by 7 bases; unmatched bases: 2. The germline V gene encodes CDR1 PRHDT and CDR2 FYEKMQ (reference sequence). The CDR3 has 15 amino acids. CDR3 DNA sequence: TGTGCCAGCAGCTTAGGGGACAGGGGGCCACAGCCCCAGCATTTT. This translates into CASSLGDRGPQPQHF. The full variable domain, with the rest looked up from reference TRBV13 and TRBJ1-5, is AAGVIQSPRHLIKEKRETATLKCYPIPRHDTVYWYQQGPGQDPQFLISFYEKMQSDKGSIPDRFSAQQFSDYHSELNMSSLELGDSALYFCASSLGDRGPQPQHFGDGTRLSIL.

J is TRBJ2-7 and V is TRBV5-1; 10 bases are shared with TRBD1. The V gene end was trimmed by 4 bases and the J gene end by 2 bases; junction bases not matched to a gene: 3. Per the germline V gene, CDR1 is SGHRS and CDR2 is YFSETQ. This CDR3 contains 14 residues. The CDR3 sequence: CASSHGTGAYEQYF. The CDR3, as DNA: TGCGCCAGCAGCCACGGGACAGGGGCCTACGAGCAGTACTTC.

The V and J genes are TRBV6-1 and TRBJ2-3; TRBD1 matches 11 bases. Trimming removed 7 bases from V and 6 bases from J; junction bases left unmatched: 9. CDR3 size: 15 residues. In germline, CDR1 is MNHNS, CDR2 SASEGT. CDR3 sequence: CASIPGQGAGDTQYF. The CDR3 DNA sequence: TGTGCCAGCATTCCAGGACAGGGGGCAGGGGATACGCAGTATTTT.

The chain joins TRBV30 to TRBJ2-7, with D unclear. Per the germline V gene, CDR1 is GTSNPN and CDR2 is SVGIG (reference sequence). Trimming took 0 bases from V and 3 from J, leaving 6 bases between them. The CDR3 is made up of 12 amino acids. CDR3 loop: CAWSVADYEQYF. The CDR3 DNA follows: TGTGCCTGGAGTGTCGCAGACTACGAGCAGTACTTC.